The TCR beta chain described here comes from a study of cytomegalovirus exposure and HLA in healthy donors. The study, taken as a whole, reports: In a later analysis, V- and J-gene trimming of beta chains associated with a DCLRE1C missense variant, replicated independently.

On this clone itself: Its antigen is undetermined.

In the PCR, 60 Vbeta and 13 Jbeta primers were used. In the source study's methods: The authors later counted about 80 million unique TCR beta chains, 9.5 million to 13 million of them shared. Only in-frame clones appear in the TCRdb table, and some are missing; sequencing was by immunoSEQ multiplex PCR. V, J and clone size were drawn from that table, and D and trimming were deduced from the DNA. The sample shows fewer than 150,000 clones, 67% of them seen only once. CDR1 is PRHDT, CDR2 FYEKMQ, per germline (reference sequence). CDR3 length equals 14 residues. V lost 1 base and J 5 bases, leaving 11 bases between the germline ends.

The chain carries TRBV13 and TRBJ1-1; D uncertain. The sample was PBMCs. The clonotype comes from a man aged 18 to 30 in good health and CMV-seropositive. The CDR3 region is CASSLAGGRTEAFF. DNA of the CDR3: TGTGCCAGCAGCTTAGCGGGAGGGAGAACTGAAGCTTTCTTT. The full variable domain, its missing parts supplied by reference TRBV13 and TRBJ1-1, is AAGVIQSPRHLIKEKRETATLKCYPIPRHDTVYWYQQGPGQDPQFLISFYEKMQSDKGSIPDRFSAQQFSDYHSELNMSSLELGDSALYFCASSLAGGRTEAFFGQGTRLTVV.